This T cell receptor beta chain is drawn from a study of shared clonotypes between healthy human individuals. Method: immunoSEQ multiplex PCR; TCRdb's copy keeps in-frame clones and lacks some. The data contain about 980,000 clones, 60% to 85% of them seen just once; the ten biggest clones take up over 1.3%. V was trimmed by 2 bases and J by 4 bases, leaving 17 bases between them. This CDR3 is built from 17 residues. From germline, CDR1 is MGHDK and CDR2 SYGVNS. Each of the donors was a healthy adult who was HIV-negative and had not had a recent acute infection or vaccination. This clone came up many times.

This sequence was found in a man aged 18-30 years in good health. This chain links TRBV25-1 with TRBJ1-4; D is unresolved. Sequencing was done on a sample of memory CD4+ T cells sorted from blood. Subset reported: CD45RA-negative fraction. The CDR3 coding sequence is TGTGCCAGCAGTGAACTGGAAGGTACTGGTTTTAATGAAAAACTGTTTTTT. Protein: CASSELEGTGFNEKLFF.